This TCR beta chain was captured in a study of follicular helper T cells after annual influenza vaccination. TCRdb's table, derived via immunoSEQ multiplex PCR, lists solely in-frame clones and lacks some. Of roughly 9,700 clones in the sample, less than 90% are singletons; the top ten hold about 0.36%. CDR3 length: 13 amino acids. V dropped 0 bases and J dropped 8 bases, with 13 bases sitting between them. Germline CDR1 reads SQVTM; CDR2 reads ANQGSEA. Time point described: 2015-2016 season, 7 days after influenza vaccination. Adults were given seasonal inactivated influenza vaccine, and blood CD4 subsets were sorted before and after vaccination.

The material was CXCR5- memory CD4+ T cells sorted from blood, obtained 7 days after influenza vaccination. This receptor was identified in an adult who received the influenza vaccine. The V gene is TRBV29-1, the J gene TRBJ1-1; D gene unclear. The CDR3 sequence is CSVEEVLREEAFF. CDR3 sequence (DNA): TGCAGCGTTGAAGAGGTTCTAAGGGAGGAAGCTTTCTTT.